A selection of T cell receptor beta chains follows, all from one sample in a study of blood T cell repertoires in COVID-19. The data were produced by immunoSEQ multiplex PCR, yet TCRdb's version contains in-frame clones alone and is incomplete. The sample carries approximately 240,000 clones, around nine tenths recorded once. Sequences were obtained from PBMCs or T cells enriched from blood (not recorded which). The source is a woman aged 18-30 years who had recovered from COVID-19. Each CDR3 is given with its conserved first and last residue. Fields, in order: J gene, V gene, D gene, clone size, CDR3 length, CDR3 DNA, CDR3 protein. D genes are given only for firm matches. Only some rows state a clone size, as once, few, many or a class for expanded clones.

J: TRBJ1-5
V: TRBV19
D: TRBD1
size: once
length: 14
DNA: TGTGCCAGTAACGACAGGGGAAGTGTTCAGCCCCAGCATTTT
CDR3: CASNDRGSVQPQHF

J: TRBJ1-1
V: TRBV5-1
D: .
size: .
length: 14
DNA: TGCGCCAGCAGCTACGGGACTTCTAACACTGAAGCTTTCTTT
CDR3: CASSYGTSNTEAFF

J: TRBJ1-1
V: TRBV5-4
D: .
size: .
length: 16
DNA: TGTGCCAGCAGCTTGGAGGGGATTTATAGCCTCACTGAAGCTTTCTTT
CDR3: CASSLEGIYSLTEAFF

J: TRBJ2-1
V: TRBV5-4
D: TRBD2
size: .
length: 17
DNA: TGTGCCAGCAGCTTGGGGACTAGCGGGAGGGTTTTAAATGAGCAGTTCTTC
CDR3: CASSLGTSGRVLNEQFF

J: TRBJ1-4
V: TRBV12-3/TRBV12-4
D: .
size: .
length: 13
DNA: TGTGCCAGCCACCGGGGGGCAAATGAAAAACTGTTTTTT
CDR3: CASHRGANEKLFF

J: TRBJ1-1
V: TRBV9
D: .
size: .
length: 14
DNA: TGTGCCAGCAGCCCGCAGGGATTAAACACTGAAGCTTTCTTT
CDR3: CASSPQGLNTEAFF

J: TRBJ2-1
V: TRBV7-2
D: .
size: .
length: 16
DNA: TGTGCCAGCAGCAAAAACAGGGAAAGCTCCTACAATGAGCAGTTCTTC
CDR3: CASSKNRESSYNEQFF

J: TRBJ2-2
V: TRBV18
D: TRBD1
size: .
length: 19
DNA: TGTGCCAGCTCACCACCCGGACAGGGGAGGTTAGGTGTCACCGGGGAGCTGTTTTTT
CDR3: CASSPPGQGRLGVTGELFF

J: TRBJ1-1
V: TRBV5-4
D: TRBD1
size: .
length: 14
DNA: TGTGCCAGCAGCTTTGAACAGGGGATTACTGAAGCTTTCTTT
CDR3: CASSFEQGITEAFF

J: TRBJ2-7
V: TRBV6-4
D: .
size: .
length: 11
DNA: TGTGCATCGCTAGTTTCCTACGAGCAGTACTTC
CDR3: CASLVSYEQYF

J: TRBJ1-1
V: TRBV5-5
D: TRBD1
size: .
length: 14
DNA: TGTGCCAGCAGCTTGGAATGGACAGGGTTGGGGGCTTTCTTT
CDR3: CASSLEWTGLGAFF

J: TRBJ2-5
V: TRBV7-6
D: TRBD1
size: .
length: 16
DNA: TGTGCCAGCAGCTTAGCGACAGGGGGGACGGGAGAGACCCAGTACTTC
CDR3: CASSLATGGTGETQYF

J: TRBJ2-3
V: TRBV29-1
D: .
size: .
length: 16
DNA: TGCAGCGTTTCCTTTGGGAGTACCTATAGCACAGATACGCAGTATTTT
CDR3: CSVSFGSTYSTDTQYF

J: TRBJ1-2
V: TRBV2
D: .
size: .
length: 14
DNA: TGTGCCAGCAGTGAACTGATGGGGCGAGATGGCTACACCTTC
CDR3: CASSELMGRDGYTF